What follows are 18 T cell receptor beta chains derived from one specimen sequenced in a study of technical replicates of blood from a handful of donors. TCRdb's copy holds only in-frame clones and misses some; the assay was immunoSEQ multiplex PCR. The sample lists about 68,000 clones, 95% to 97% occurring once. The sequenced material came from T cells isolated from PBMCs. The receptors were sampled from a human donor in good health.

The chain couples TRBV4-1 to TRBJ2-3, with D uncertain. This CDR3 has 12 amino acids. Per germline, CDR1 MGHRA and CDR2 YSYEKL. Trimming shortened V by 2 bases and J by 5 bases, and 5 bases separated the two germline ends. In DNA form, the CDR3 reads TGCGCCAGCAGCCAACTTCTAGATACGCAGTATTTT. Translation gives CASSQLLDTQYF.

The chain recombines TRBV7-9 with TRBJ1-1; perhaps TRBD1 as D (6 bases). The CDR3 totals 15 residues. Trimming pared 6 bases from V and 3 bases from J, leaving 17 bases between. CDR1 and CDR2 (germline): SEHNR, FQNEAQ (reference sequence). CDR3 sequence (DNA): TGTGCCAGCAGTCACTCCCTGACAGGAGACACTGAAGCTTTCTTT. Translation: CASSHSLTGDTEAFF.

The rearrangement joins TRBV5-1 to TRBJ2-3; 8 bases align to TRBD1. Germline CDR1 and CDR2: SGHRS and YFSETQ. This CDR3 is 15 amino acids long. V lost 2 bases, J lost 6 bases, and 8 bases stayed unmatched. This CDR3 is CASSFRDRTMDTQYF. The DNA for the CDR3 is TGCGCCAGCAGCTTCCGGGACAGGACAATGGATACGCAGTATTTT. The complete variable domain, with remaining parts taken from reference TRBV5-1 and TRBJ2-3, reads KAGVTQTPRYLIKTRGQQVTLSCSPISGHRSVSWYQQTPGQGLQFLFEYFSETQRNKGNFPGRFSGRQFSNSRSEMNVSTLELGDSALYLCASSFRDRTMDTQYFGPGTRLTVL.

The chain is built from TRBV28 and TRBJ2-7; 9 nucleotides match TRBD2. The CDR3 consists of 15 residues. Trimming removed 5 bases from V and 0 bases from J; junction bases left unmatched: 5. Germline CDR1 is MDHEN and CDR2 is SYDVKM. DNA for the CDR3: TGTGCCAGCAGTCTTGTGACTAGCGGCTCCTACGAGCAGTACTTC. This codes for CASSLVTSGSYEQYF.

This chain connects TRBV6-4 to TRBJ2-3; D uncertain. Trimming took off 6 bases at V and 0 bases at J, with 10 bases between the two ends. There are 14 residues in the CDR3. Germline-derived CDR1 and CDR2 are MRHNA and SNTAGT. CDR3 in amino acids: CASSPLSSTDTQYF. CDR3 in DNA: TGTGCCAGCAGCCCTCTATCTAGCACAGATACGCAGTATTTT.

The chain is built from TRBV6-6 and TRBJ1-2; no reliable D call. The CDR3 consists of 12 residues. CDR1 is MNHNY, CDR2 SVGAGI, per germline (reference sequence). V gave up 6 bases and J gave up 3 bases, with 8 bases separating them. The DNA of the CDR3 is TGTGCCAGCAGCTCCCGGGACTATGGCTACACCTTC. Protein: CASSSRDYGYTF.

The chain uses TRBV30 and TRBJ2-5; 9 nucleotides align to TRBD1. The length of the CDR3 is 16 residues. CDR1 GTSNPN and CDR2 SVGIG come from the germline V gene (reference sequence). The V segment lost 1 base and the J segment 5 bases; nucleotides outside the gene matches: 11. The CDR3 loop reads CAWSALNRGRTETQYF. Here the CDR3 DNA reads TGTGCCTGGAGTGCCCTTAACAGGGGGCGAACGGAGACCCAGTACTTC.

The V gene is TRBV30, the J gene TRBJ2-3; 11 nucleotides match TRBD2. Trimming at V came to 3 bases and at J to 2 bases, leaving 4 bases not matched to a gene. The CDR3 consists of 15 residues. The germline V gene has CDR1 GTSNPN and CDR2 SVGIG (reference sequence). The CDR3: CAWSGTSGITDTQYF. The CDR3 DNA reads TGTGCCTGGAGCGGGACTAGCGGTATCACAGATACGCAGTATTTT.

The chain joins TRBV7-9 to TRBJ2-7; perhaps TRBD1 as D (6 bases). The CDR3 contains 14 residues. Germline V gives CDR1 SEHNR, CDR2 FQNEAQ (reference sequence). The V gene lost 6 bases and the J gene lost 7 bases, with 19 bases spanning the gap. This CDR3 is CASRGSGVSGEQYF. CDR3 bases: TGTGCCAGCAGGGGCTCAGGGGTTTCGGGGGAGCAGTACTTC.

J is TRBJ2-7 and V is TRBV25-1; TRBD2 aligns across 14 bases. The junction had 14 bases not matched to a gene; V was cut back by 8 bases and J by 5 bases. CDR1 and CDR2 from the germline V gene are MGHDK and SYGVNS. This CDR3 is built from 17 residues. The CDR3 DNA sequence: TGTGCCAGCTCCGATACGACTAGACTAGCGGGAGGGCACGAGCAGTACTTC. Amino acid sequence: CASSDTTRLAGGHEQYF.

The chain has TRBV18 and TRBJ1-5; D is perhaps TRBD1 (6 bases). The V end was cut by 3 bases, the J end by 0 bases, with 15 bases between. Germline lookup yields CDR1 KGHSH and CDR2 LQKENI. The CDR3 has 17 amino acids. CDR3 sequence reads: CASSPSQGWDSNQPQHF. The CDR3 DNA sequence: TGTGCCAGCTCACCTTCGCAGGGGTGGGATAGCAATCAGCCCCAGCATTTT.

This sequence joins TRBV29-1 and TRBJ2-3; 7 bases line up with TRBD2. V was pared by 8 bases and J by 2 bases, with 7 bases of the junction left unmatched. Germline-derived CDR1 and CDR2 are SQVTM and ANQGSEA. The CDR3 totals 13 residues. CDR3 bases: TGCAGCACCTCGGGGGGAACCACAGATACGCAGTATTTT. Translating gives CSTSGGTTDTQYF.

The CDR3 coding sequence is TGTGCCAGCAGCTTGGGGACAGGGGGCTACGAGCAGTACTTC. Translated: CASSLGTGGYEQYF. The chain carries TRBV6-6 and TRBJ2-7; 11 bases fit TRBD1. This CDR3 has 14 amino acids. V lost 6 bases and J lost 3; bases outside the gene matches: 4. Germline V gene lookup returns CDR1 MNHNY and CDR2 SVGAGI (reference sequence).

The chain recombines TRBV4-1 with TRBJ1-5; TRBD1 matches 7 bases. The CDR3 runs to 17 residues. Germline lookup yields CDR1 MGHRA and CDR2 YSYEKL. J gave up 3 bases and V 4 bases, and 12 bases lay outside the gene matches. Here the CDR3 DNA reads TGCGCCAGCAGCCTAGGGACCGGACAGGTACTCAATCAGCCCCAGCATTTT. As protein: CASSLGTGQVLNQPQHF.

The CDR3 spells CASSSRRIQEKETQYF. In nucleotides, the CDR3 is TGTGCCAGCAGTTCAAGGCGTATACAGGAAAAAGAGACCCAGTACTTC. This chain connects TRBV7-9 to TRBJ2-5, with D tentatively TRBD1 (5 bases). From germline, CDR1 is SEHNR and CDR2 FQNEAQ (reference sequence). V was clipped by 6 bases and J by 3 bases, with 20 bases between them. The CDR3 is made up of 16 amino acids.

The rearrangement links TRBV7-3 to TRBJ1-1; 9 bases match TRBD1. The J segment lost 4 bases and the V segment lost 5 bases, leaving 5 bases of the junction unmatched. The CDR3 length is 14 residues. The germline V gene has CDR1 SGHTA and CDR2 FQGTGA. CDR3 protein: CASSQQGAATEAFF. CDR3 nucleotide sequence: TGTGCCAGCAGCCAACAGGGGGCTGCCACTGAAGCTTTCTTT.

CDR3 coding DNA: TGTGCCAGCTCACCAGCGGCGAATCAGCCCCAGCATTTT. Amino acid sequence: CASSPAANQPQHF. The rearrangement uses TRBV18 and TRBJ1-5, with unresolved D. The CDR3 sequence is 13 residues long. V dropped 2 bases and J dropped 4 bases, with 6 bases sitting between them. The germline CDR1 and CDR2 sequences are KGHSH and LQKENI.

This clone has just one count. CDR3 in DNA: TGTGCCAGCAGCTTATGGACTAGCAGTTACAATGAGCAGTTCTTC. This sequence encodes CASSLWTSSYNEQFF. The chain links TRBV11-3 to TRBJ2-1, with TRBD2 identical over 8 bases. Germline CDR1 is SGHNT and CDR2 is YENEEA. V trimming: 2 bases; J trimming: 4 bases; junction bases outside the gene matches: 4. This CDR3 has 15 amino acids.